Sequencing of this T cell receptor beta chain was carried out in a study of follicular helper T cells after annual influenza vaccination. Sequenced by immunoSEQ multiplex PCR; TCRdb stores in-frame clones only, minus some. The table has some 6,200 clones, less than 90% seen once; the top ten hold 0.5% to 0.6%. V lost 5 bases and J lost 6; bases outside the gene matches: 13. The germline gives CDR1 SGHAT, CDR2 FQNNGV. This CDR3 is built from 16 residues. Time point specified: 2015-2016 season, 7 days after influenza vaccination. The V and J genes are TRBV11-2 and TRBJ2-4, with 7 positions matching TRBD2. The sequence was collected from an adult who received the influenza vaccine. The sequencing used CXCR5- memory CD4+ T cells sorted from blood, collected 7 days after influenza vaccination. The CDR3, as DNA: TGTGCCAGCAGCCCCAACGAGGGCGGGAGCGGAAACATTCAGTACTTC. Protein product: CASSPNEGGSGNIQYF.